The 21 T cell receptor beta chains listed next were all sequenced from one sample in a study of blood T cell repertoires in COVID-19. Profiled with immunoSEQ multiplex PCR; TCRdb holds only in-frame clones, not every one. Of some 510,000 clones listed, 88% are singletons. Sample: PBMCs or T cells enriched from blood (not recorded which). The receptor source for this set is a woman between 35 and 50 years old who had recovered from COVID-19.

J is TRBJ2-6 and V is TRBV14; D gene ambiguous. Trimming removed 4 bases from V and 3 bases from J, with 4 bases in between. The CDR3 has 13 residues. Germline assignment: CDR1 SGHDN and CDR2 FVKESK. The CDR3 protein is CASSLFGANVLTF. DNA of the CDR3: TGTGCCAGCAGCCTCTTTGGGGCCAACGTCCTGACTTTC.

The rearrangement links TRBV11-3 to TRBJ2-3; 9 positions agree with TRBD2. The germline V gene has CDR1 SGHNT and CDR2 YENEEA. J gave up 6 bases and V 4 bases, and 8 bases lay outside the gene matches. The CDR3 covers 15 residues. CDR3 DNA: TGTGCCAGCAGCTCGGGGACTAGCCGGAGTGATACGCAGTATTTT. This sequence encodes CASSSGTSRSDTQYF.

Only one count was recorded for this clone. The chain carries TRBV5-1 and TRBJ1-4; D gene ambiguous. V lost 4 bases to trimming and J lost 8 bases, with 21 bases between them. Germline V gives CDR1 SGHRS, CDR2 YFSETQ. The CDR3 contains 16 residues. The CDR3 DNA sequence: TGCGCCAGCAGCGCGCTCCCTGTCGGGGTTGGAGAAAAACTGTTTTTT. It translates to CASSALPVGVGEKLFF. Complete variable domain (other parts from reference TRBV5-1 and TRBJ1-4): KAGVTQTPRYLIKTRGQQVTLSCSPISGHRSVSWYQQTPGQGLQFLFEYFSETQRNKGNFPGRFSGRQFSNSRSEMNVSTLELGDSALYLCASSALPVGVGEKLFFGSGTQLSVL.

In the case of this clone: This specimen includes other DNA sequences encoding the same CDR3. The gene calls are TRBV5-1 and TRBJ1-1; possible D gene TRBD1, 6 bases. V lost 3 bases to trimming and J lost 1 base, with 10 bases between them. Germline lookup yields CDR1 SGHRS and CDR2 YFSETQ. The CDR3 runs to 14 residues. The CDR3 is CASSSGQANTEAFF. The CDR3 bases are TGCGCCAGCAGCTCGGGACAAGCGAACACTGAAGCTTTCTTT.

The V gene is TRBV5-6, the J gene TRBJ1-5, with 10 positions matching TRBD1. Looked up from germline, CDR1 is SGHDT and CDR2 is YYEEEE. The CDR3 loop spans 18 amino acids. J was trimmed by 2 bases and V by 3 bases; bases with no gene match: 11. The CDR3 nucleotides are TGTGCCAGCAGCTACAACCGGGACAGGGGTTATGGCAATCAGCCCCAGCATTTT. This translates into CASSYNRDRGYGNQPQHF. The complete variable domain, with remaining parts taken from reference TRBV5-6 and TRBJ1-5, reads DAGVTQSPTHLIKTRGQQVTLRCSPKSGHDTVSWYQQALGQGPQFIFQYYEEEERQRGNFPDRFSGHQFPNYSSELNVNALLLGDSALYLCASSYNRDRGYGNQPQHFGDGTRLSIL.

The chain uses TRBV7-9 and TRBJ1-2; no clear D. From germline, CDR1 is SEHNR and CDR2 FQNEAQ (reference sequence). Trimming took 4 bases from V and 3 from J, leaving 3 bases between them. The CDR3 has 11 residues. CDR3 sequence reads: CASSSDYGYTF. In nucleotides, the CDR3 is TGTGCCAGCAGCTCGGACTATGGCTACACCTTC.

The chain uses TRBV19 and TRBJ1-4; D possibly corresponds to TRBD1 (5 bases). The CDR3 is made up of 16 amino acids. The germline CDR1 and CDR2 sequences are LNHDA and SQIVND (reference sequence). V dropped 5 bases and J dropped 6 bases, with 19 bases sitting between them. CDR3 DNA: TGTGCCAGTAGTCCCCGATTACGGCCGGGGGATGAAAAACTGTTTTTT. Translated: CASSPRLRPGDEKLFF.

The chain links TRBV5-5 to TRBJ1-1; D possibly corresponds to TRBD1 (6 bases). The CDR3 sequence is 14 residues long. Between the trimmed V and J ends, which lost 2 bases and 1 base, there was a span of 9 bases. The germline CDR1 and CDR2 sequences are SGHKS and YYEKEE (reference sequence). The CDR3 region has the DNA TGTGCCAGCAGCTTCCAGGGGCCGAACACTGAAGCTTTCTTT. Amino acids: CASSFQGPNTEAFF. The variable domain in full, with the rest retrieved from reference TRBV5-5 and TRBJ1-1, is DAGVTQSPTHLIKTRGQQVTLRCSPISGHKSVSWYQQVLGQGPQFIFQYYEKEERGRGNFPDRFSARQFPNYSSELNVNALLLGDSALYLCASSFQGPNTEAFFGQGTRLTVV.

The chain combines TRBV11-3 with TRBJ2-3; 9 bases match TRBD2. The CDR3 covers 17 residues. With 5 bases clipped from V and 3 bases from J, the junction kept 12 bases outside the gene matches. From germline, CDR1 is SGHNT and CDR2 YENEEA. Written as DNA, the CDR3 is TGTGCCAGCAGCCATGCTTCCCTAGCGGGGATAACAGATACGCAGTATTTT. Translating it yields CASSHASLAGITDTQYF.

The rearrangement uses TRBV10-1 and TRBJ2-3; 8 bases agree with TRBD2. The ends lost 5 bases at V and 5 bases at J; junction bases unmatched: 6. Germline V lookup: CDR1 WNHNN, CDR2 SYGVQD (reference sequence). This CDR3 has 14 residues. CDR3 sequence: CASSSSGSVDTQYF. Written as DNA, the CDR3 is TGCGCCAGCAGTTCGAGCGGGAGTGTAGATACGCAGTATTTT.

The chain has TRBV11-2 and TRBJ2-1; 10 bases fit TRBD2. V trimming: 1 base; J trimming: 8 bases; junction bases outside the gene matches: 5. Germline CDR1 reads SGHAT; CDR2 reads FQNNGV. The CDR3 has 15 residues. The DNA of the CDR3 is TGTGCCAGCAGCTTAGGCGGGAGCGGGGGGGATGAGCAGTTCTTC. It encodes CASSLGGSGGDEQFF.

The chain carries TRBV4-3 and TRBJ2-6; 7 bases align to TRBD2. The CDR3 contains 19 residues. Germline CDR1 is LGHNA and CDR2 is YSLEER. J gave up 0 bases and V 0 bases, and 8 bases lay outside the gene matches. This CDR3 is CASSQDVSGLNSGANVLTF. CDR3 in DNA: TGCGCCAGCAGCCAAGATGTTAGCGGGCTTAACTCTGGGGCCAACGTCCTGACTTTC.

V gene TRBV6-5 combines with J gene TRBJ2-5, with 9 bases identical to TRBD2. J gave up 2 bases and V 0 bases, and 1 base lay outside the gene matches. CDR1 is MNHEY and CDR2 is SVGAGI in the germline V gene. The CDR3 is 15 residues long. The CDR3, as DNA: TGTGCCAGCAGTTACTCTGCGGGAGGGCAAGAGACCCAGTACTTC. It is translated as CASSYSAGGQETQYF.

The rearrangement joins TRBV4-3 to TRBJ2-1, with TRBD2 matching over 9 bases. This CDR3 spans 15 amino acids. The ends lost 3 bases at V and 8 bases at J; junction bases unmatched: 8. Germline CDR1 is LGHNA and CDR2 is YSLEER. CDR3: CASSHWASGNDEQFF. The CDR3 coding sequence is TGCGCCAGCAGCCACTGGGCTAGCGGGAACGATGAGCAGTTCTTC.

The chain combines TRBV19 with TRBJ2-5; maybe TRBD2 (6 bases). CDR1 LNHDA and CDR2 SQIVND come from the germline V gene (reference sequence). With 3 bases removed from V and 3 bases from J, the gap between germline ends came to 26 bases. CDR3 length: 19 residues. The CDR3 spells CASSIKVELYGGEEETQYF. The CDR3 DNA follows: TGTGCCAGTAGTATTAAGGTGGAATTGTACGGGGGAGAGGAAGAGACCCAGTACTTC.

The chain uses TRBV7-8 and TRBJ1-1; D not resolved. The CDR3 sequence is 14 residues long. V was trimmed by 3 bases and J by 0 bases, leaving 8 bases between them. Germline values: CDR1 SGHVS, CDR2 FQNEAQ. The CDR3 is CASSFWRVNTEAFF. The CDR3 region has the DNA TGTGCCAGCAGCTTTTGGAGGGTGAACACTGAAGCTTTCTTT.

The chain couples TRBV25-1 to TRBJ2-7, with D maybe TRBD1 (6 bases). Trimming took off 4 bases at V and 3 bases at J, with 22 bases between the two ends. The germline gives CDR1 MGHDK, CDR2 SYGVNS. The CDR3 extends over 17 amino acids. Here the CDR3 reads CASSVRYYSRGIYEQYF. The CDR3 DNA reads TGTGCCAGCAGTGTGAGATATTATAGCAGGGGAATCTACGAGCAGTACTTC.

This chain connects TRBV10-3 to TRBJ2-2; 8 bases fit TRBD2. Germline lookup yields CDR1 ENHRY and CDR2 SYGVKD. J was trimmed by 1 base and V by 9 bases; bases with no gene match: 4. The CDR3 contains 14 residues. The CDR3 sequence is CAIAGLGNTGELFF. The DNA for the CDR3 is TGTGCCATTGCGGGACTAGGGAACACCGGGGAGCTGTTTTTT.

The chain carries TRBV19 and TRBJ1-3; D remains ambiguous. Germline assignment: CDR1 LNHDA and CDR2 SQIVND (reference sequence). CDR3 length: 16 residues. Trimming stripped 1 base from V and 0 bases from J, with 10 bases between. The DNA for the CDR3 is TGTGCCAGTAGTATAGGAAGCTCCCACTCTGGAAACACCATATATTTT. Encoded protein: CASSIGSSHSGNTIYF. The full variable domain, its missing parts supplied by reference TRBV19 and TRBJ1-3, is DGGITQSPKYLFRKEGQNVTLSCEQNLNHDAMYWYRQDPGQGLRLIYYSQIVNDFQKGDIAEGYSVSREKKESFPLTVTSAQKNPTAFYLCASSIGSSHSGNTIYFGEGSWLTVV.

V gene TRBV5-4 combines with J gene TRBJ1-4; tentative D call: TRBD1 (6 bases). The CDR3 totals 16 residues. V lost 5 bases, J lost 5 bases, and 19 bases lay in between. The germline CDR1 and CDR2 sequences are SGHNT and YYREEE (reference sequence). The chain's CDR3 is CASSSTDRPENEKLFF. The CDR3 DNA reads TGTGCCAGCAGTTCGACCGACAGGCCGGAAAATGAAAAACTGTTTTTT.

This chain links TRBV5-1 with TRBJ1-1, with 7 bases aligning to TRBD1. The length of the CDR3 is 15 residues. V was clipped by 4 bases and J by 4 bases; unmatched bases: 10. CDR1 and CDR2 from the germline V gene are SGHRS and YFSETQ. CDR3 in amino acids: CASSPPQGLGTEAFF. Written as DNA, the CDR3 is TGCGCCAGCAGCCCACCACAGGGGTTGGGCACTGAAGCTTTCTTT.